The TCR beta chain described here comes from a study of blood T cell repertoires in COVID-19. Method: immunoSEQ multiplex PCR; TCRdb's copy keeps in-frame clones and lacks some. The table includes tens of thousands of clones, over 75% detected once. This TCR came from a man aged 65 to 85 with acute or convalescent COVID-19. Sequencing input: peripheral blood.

CDR3 sequence reads: CASSIGLRDGYTF. The CDR3 nucleotides read TGTGCCAGTAGTATAGGTCTGAGGGATGGCTACACCTTC. The chain has TRBV19 and TRBJ1-2; D unresolved. This CDR3 comprises 13 residues. Germline V CDR1 and CDR2: LNHDA, SQIVND (reference sequence). Trimming took off 1 base at V and 6 bases at J, with 9 bases between the two ends.